The clone carrying this TCR beta chain was seen just once. Its cognate antigen is unknown. V was shortened by 4 bases and J by 0 bases, with 17 bases between the two germline ends. CDR1 and CDR2 from the germline V gene are SGDLS and YYNGEE. The CDR3 is made up of 17 amino acids. According to the study, genomic DNA was the template for TCR beta VDJ and CDR3 profiling. MiXCR, run by TCRdb on the reads, gives a single entry per CDR3 protein. The sample yields around 200,000 distinct CDR3 sequences, less than 65% seen once. The data were obtained in a study of CD8+CD57+ T cells in acquired aplastic anemia. Turning to the study itself: Each DNA sample taken from sorted CD4+ and CD8+ cells came to about 3.2 ug on average. Mean read depth for CD4+ cells from healthy donors was around 9.9 million.

Study observations and caveats: The number of CD8+ CDR3 sequences shared by patients and controls was roughly 30. Statistical testing detected no significant gap in CD8+ Simpson's diversity between patients and controls.

The rearrangement uses TRBV9 and TRBJ2-1; D unresolved. Sample: sorted CD4+, CD8+, or CD8+CD57+ T cells (not recorded which) from PBMCs. The sequence derives from a human donor in good health, serving as a control. The CDR3 nucleotides read TGTGCCAGCAGCCAAGATCCCGGGCCAAGCTCCTACAATGAGCAGTTCTTC. Protein product: CASSQDPGPSSYNEQFF.